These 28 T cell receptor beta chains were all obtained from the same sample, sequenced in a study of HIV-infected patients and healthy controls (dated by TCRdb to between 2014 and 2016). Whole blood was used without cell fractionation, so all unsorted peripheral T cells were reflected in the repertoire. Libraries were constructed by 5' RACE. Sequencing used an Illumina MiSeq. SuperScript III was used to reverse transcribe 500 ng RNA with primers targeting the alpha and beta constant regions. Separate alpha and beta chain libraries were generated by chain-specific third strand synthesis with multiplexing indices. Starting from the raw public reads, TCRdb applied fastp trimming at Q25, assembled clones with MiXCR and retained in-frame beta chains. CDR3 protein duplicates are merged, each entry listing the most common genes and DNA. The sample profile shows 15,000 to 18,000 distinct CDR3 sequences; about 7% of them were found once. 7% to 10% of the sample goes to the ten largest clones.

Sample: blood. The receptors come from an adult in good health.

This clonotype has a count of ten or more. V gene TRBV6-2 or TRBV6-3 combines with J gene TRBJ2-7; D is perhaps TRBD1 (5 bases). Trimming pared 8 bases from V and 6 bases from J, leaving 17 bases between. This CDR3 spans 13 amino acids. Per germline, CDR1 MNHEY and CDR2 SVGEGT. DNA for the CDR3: TGTGCCAGCGCCTTAATGGGGCGGCGCGAGCAGTACTTC. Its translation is CASALMGRREQYF.

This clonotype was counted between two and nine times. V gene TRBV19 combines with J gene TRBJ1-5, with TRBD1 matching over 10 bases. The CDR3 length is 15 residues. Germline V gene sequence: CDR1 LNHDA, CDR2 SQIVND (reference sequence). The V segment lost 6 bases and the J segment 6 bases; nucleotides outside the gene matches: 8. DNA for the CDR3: TGTGCCAGTAGCCTAGGACAGGGGGGCACTCAGCCCCAGCATTTT. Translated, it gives CASSLGQGGTQPQHF.

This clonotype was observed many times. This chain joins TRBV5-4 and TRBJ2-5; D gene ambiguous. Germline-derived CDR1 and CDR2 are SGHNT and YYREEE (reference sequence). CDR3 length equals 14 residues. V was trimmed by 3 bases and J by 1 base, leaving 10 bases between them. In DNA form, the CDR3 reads TGTGCCAGCAGCTCCCGGACGACCCAAGAGACCCAGTACTTC. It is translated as CASSSRTTQETQYF. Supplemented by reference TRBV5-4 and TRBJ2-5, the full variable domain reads ETGVTQSPTHLIKTRGQQVTLRCSSQSGHNTVSWYQQALGQGPQFIFQYYREEENGRGNFPPRFSGLQFPNYSSELNVNALELDDSALYLCASSSRTTQETQYFGPGTRLLVL.

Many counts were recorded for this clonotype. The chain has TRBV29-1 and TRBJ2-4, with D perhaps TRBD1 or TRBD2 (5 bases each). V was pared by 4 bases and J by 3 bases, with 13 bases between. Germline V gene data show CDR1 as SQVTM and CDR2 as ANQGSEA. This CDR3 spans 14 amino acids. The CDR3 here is CSVVGDGHKNIQYF. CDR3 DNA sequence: TGCAGCGTTGTTGGGGACGGACACAAAAACATTCAGTACTTC.

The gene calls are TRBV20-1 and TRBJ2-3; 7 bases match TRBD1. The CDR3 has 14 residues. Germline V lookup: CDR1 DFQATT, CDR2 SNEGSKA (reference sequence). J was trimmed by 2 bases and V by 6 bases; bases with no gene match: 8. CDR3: CSAPRGQLTDTQYF. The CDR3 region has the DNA TGCAGTGCCCCAAGGGGACAGCTCACAGATACGCAGTATTTT.

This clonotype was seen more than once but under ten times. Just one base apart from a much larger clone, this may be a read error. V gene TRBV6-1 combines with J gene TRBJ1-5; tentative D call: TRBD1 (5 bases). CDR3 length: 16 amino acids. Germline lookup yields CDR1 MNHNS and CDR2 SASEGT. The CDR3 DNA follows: TGTGCCAGCAGTGAAGCGCTTCAGGGCGCTTATCAGCCCCATCATTTT. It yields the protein CASSEALQGAYQPHHF.

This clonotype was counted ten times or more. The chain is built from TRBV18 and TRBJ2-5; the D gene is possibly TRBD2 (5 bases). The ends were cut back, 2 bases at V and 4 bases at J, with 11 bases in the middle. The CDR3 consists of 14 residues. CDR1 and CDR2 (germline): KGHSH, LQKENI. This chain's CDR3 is CASSPRPGGETQYF. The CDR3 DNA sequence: TGTGCCAGCTCACCAAGGCCAGGAGGAGAGACCCAGTACTTC.

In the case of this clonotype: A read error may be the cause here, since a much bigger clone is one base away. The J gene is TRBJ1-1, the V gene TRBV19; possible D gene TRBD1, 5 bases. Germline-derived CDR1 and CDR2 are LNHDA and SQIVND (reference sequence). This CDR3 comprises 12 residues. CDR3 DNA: TGTGTCAGTAGTATTGGGGGTACTGAAGCTTTCTTT. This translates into CVSSIGGTEAFF.

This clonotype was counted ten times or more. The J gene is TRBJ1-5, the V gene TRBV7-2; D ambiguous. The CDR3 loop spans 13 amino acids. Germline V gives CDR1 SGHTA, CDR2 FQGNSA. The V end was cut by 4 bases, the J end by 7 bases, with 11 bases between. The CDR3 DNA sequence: TGTGCCAGCAGCTCCAAACCCGGGCAGCCCCAGCATTTT. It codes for CASSSKPGQPQHF. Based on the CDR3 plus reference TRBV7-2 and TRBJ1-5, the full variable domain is GAGVSQSPSNKVTEKGKDVELRCDPISGHTALYWYRQSLGQGLEFLIYFQGNSAPDKSGLPSDRFSAERTGGSVSTLTIQRTQQEDSAVYLCASSSKPGQPQHFGDGTRLSIL.

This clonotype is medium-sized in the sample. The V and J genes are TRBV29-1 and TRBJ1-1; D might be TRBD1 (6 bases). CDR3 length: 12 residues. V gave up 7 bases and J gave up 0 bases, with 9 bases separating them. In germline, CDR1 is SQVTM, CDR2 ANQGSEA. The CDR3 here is CSAGQMNTEAFF. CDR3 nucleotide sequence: TGCAGCGCAGGACAGATGAACACTGAAGCTTTCTTT.

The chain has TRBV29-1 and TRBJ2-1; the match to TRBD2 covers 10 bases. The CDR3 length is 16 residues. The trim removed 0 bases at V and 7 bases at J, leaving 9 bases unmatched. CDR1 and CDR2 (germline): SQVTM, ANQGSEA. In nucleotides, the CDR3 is TGCAGCGTTGAAGATCGAGCGGGGGGGCCGGGGAATGAGCAGTTCTTC. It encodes CSVEDRAGGPGNEQFF.

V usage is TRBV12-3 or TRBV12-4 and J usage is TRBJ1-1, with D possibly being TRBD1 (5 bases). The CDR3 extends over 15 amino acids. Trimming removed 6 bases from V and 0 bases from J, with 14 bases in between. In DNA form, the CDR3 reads TGTGCCAGCAGCCACATGCAGGGCCTGAACACTGAAGCTTTCTTT. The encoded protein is CASSHMQGLNTEAFF.

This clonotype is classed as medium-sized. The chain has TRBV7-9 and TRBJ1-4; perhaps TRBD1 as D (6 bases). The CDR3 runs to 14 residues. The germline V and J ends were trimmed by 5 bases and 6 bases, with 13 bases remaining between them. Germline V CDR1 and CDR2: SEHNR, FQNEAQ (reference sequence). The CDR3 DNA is TGTGCCAGCAGCCCCAGGGGCGCAGATGAAAAACTGTTTTTT. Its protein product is CASSPRGADEKLFF.

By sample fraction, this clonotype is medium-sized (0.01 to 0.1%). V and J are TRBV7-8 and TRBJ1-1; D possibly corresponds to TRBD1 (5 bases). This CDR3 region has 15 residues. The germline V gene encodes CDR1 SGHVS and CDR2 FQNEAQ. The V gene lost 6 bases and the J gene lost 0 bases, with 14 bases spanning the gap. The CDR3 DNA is TGTGCCAGCAGTTTACGAGACAGAGTGAACACTGAAGCTTTCTTT. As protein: CASSLRDRVNTEAFF.

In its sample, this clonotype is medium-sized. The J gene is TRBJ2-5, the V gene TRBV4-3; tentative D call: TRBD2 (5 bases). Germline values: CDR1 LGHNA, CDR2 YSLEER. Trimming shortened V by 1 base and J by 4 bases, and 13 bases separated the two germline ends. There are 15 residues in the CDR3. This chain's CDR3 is CASSQGRTAGETQYF. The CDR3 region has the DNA TGCGCCAGCAGCCAAGGAAGGACTGCCGGAGAGACCCAGTACTTC.

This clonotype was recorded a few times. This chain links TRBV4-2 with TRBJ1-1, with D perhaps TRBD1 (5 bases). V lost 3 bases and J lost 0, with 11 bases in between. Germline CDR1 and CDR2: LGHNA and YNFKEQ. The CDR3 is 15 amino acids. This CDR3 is CASSHERQMNTEAFF. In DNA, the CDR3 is TGTGCCAGCAGCCACGAGCGACAGATGAACACTGAAGCTTTCTTT.

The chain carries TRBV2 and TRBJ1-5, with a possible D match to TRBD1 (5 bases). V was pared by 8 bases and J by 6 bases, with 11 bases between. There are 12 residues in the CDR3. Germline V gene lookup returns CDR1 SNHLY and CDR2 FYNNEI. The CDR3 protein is CASGGRGQPQHF. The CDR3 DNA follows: TGTGCCAGCGGGGGTCGGGGTCAGCCCCAGCATTTT. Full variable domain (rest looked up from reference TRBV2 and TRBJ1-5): EPEVTQTPSHQVTQMGQEVILRCVPISNHLYFYWYRQILGQKVEFLVSFYNNEISEKSEIFDDQFSVERPDGSNFTLKIRSTKLEDSAMYFCASGGRGQPQHFGDGTRLSIL.

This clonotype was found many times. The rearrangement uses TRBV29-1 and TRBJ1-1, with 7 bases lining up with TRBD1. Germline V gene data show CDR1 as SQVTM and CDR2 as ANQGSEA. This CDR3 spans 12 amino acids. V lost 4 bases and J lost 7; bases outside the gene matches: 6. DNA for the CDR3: TGCAGCGTTGGCGGGACAGACCGTGAAGCTTTCTTT. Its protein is CSVGGTDREAFF.

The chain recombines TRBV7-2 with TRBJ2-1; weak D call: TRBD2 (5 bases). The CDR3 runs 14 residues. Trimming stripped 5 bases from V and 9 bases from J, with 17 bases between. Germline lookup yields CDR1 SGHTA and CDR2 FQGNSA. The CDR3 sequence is CASSPHTARGEQFF. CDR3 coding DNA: TGTGCCAGCAGCCCCCATACGGCCCGGGGTGAGCAGTTCTTC.

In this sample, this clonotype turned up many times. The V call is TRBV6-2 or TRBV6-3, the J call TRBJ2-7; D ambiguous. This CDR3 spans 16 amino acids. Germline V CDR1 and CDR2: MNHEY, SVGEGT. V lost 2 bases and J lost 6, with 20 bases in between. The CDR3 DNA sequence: TGTGCCAGCAGTTACCCCCTCGACATGGATACATCCGAGCAGTACTTC. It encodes CASSYPLDMDTSEQYF.

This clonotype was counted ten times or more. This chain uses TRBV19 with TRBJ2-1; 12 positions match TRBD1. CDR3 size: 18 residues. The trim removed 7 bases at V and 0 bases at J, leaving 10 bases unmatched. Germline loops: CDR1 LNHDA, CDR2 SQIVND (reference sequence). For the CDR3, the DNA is TGTGCCAGTACGTACGGGACAGGGGGCGTTCTCTCCTACAATGAGCAGTTCTTC. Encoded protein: CASTYGTGGVLSYNEQFF.

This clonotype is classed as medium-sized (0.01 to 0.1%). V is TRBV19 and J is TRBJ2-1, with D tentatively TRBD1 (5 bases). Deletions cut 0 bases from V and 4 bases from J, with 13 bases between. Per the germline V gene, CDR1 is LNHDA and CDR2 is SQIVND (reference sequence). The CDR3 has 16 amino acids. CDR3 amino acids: CASSIDTRVSYNEQFF. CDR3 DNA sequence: TGTGCCAGTAGTATAGACACCAGGGTGTCATACAATGAGCAGTTCTTC.

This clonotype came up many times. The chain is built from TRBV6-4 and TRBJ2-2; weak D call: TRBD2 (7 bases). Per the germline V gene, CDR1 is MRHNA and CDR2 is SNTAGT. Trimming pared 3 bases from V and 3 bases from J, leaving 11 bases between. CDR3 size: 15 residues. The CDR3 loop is CASSEGGADTGELFF. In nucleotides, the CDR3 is TGTGCCAGCAGTGAAGGGGGGGCGGACACCGGGGAGCTGTTTTTT.

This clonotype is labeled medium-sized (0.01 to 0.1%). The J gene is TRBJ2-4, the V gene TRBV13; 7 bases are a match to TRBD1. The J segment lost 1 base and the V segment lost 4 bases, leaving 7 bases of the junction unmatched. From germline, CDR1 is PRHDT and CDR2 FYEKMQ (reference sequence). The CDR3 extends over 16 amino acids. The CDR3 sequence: CASSSRQGEAKNIQYF. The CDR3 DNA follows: TGTGCCAGCAGCTCTCGACAGGGCGAGGCCAAAAACATTCAGTACTTC.

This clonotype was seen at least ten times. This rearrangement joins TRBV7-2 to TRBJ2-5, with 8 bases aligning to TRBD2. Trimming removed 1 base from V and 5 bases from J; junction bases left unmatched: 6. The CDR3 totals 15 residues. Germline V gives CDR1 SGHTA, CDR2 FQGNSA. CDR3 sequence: CASSLGRGGSETQYF. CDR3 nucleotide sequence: TGTGCCAGCAGCTTAGGACGGGGGGGCTCGGAGACCCAGTACTTC. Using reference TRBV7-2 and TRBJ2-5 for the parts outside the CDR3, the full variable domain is GAGVSQSPSNKVTEKGKDVELRCDPISGHTALYWYRQSLGQGLEFLIYFQGNSAPDKSGLPSDRFSAERTGGSVSTLTIQRTQQEDSAVYLCASSLGRGGSETQYFGPGTRLLVL.

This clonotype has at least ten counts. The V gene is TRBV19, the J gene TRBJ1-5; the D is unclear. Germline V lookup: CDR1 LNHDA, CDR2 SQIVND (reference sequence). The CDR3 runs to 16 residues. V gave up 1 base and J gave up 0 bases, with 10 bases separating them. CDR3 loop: CASSIGQRDSNQPQHF. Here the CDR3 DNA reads TGTGCCAGTAGTATAGGGCAGAGAGATAGCAATCAGCCCCAGCATTTT.

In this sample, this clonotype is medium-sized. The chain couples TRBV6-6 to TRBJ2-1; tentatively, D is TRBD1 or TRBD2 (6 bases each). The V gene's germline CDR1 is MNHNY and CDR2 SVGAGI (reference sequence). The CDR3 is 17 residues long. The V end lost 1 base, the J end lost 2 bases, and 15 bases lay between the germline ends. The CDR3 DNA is TGTGCCAGCAGTTACTTTATGTCGGGGGCCCCCTACAATGAGCAGTTCTTC. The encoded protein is CASSYFMSGAPYNEQFF.

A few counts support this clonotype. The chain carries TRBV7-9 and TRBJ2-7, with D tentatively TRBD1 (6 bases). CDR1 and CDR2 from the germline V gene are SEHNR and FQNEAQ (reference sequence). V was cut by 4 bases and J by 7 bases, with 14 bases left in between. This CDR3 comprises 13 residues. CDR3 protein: CASSWDTTPEQYF. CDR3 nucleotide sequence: TGTGCCAGCAGCTGGGACACCACCCCAGAGCAGTACTTC.